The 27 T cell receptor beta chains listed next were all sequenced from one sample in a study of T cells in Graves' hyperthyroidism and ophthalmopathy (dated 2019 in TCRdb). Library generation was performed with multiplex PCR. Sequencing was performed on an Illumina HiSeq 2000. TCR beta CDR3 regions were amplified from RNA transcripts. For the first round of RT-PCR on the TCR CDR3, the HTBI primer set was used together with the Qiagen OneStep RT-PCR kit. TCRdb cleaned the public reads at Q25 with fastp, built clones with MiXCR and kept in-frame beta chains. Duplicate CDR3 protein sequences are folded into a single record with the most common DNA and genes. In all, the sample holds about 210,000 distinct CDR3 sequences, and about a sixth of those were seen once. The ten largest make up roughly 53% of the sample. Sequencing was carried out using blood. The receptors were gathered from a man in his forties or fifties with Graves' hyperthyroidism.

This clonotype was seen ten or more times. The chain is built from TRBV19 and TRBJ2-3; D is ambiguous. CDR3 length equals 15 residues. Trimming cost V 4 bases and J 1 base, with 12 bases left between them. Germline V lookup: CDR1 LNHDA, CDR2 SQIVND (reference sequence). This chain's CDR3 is CASSRRVGGTDTQYF. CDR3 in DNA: TGTGCCAGTAGTAGGCGTGTGGGCGGCACAGATACGCAGTATTTT. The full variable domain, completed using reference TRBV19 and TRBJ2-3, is DGGITQSPKYLFRKEGQNVTLSCEQNLNHDAMYWYRQDPGQGLRLIYYSQIVNDFQKGDIAEGYSVSREKKESFPLTVTSAQKNPTAFYLCASSRRVGGTDTQYFGPGTRLTVL.

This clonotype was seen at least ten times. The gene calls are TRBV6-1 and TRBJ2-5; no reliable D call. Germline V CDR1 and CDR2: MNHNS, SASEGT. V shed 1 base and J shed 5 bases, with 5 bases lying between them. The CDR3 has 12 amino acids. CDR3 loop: CASSEVGETQYF. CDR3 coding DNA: TGTGCCAGCAGTGAAGTGGGTGAGACCCAGTACTTC.

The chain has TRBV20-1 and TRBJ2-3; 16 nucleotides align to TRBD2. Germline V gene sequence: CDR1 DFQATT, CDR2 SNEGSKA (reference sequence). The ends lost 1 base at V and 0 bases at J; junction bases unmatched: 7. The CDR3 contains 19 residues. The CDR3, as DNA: TGCAGTGCTAGAGTCGCCGGGACTAGCGGGAGGGCTAGCACAGATACGCAGTATTTT. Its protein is CSARVAGTSGRASTDTQYF.

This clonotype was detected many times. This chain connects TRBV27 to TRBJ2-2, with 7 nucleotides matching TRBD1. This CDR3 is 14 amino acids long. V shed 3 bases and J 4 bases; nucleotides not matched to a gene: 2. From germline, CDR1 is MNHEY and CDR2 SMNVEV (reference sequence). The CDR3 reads CASSFSGGTGELFF. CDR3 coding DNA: TGTGCCAGCAGTTTTTCAGGGGGCACCGGGGAGCTGTTTTTT.

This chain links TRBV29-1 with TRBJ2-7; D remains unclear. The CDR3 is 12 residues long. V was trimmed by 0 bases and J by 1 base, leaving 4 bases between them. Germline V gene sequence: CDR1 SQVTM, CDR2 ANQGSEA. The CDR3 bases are TGCAGCGTTGAAGATCTTTCCTACGAGCAGTACTTC. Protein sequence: CSVEDLSYEQYF.

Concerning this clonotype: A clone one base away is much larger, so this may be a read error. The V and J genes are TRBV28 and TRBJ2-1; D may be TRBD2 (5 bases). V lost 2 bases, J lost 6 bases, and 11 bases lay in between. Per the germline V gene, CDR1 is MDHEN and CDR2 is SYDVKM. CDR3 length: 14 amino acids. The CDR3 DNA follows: TGTGCCAGCAGTTTAGCGGGCCCCCGCAATGAGCAGTTCTTC. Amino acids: CASSLAGPRNEQFF.

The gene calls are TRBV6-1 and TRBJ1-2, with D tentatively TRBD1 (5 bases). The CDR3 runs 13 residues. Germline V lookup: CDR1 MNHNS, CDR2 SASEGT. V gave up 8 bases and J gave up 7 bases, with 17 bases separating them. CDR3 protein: CASRGERGGGYTF. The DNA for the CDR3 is TGTGCCAGCCGCGGAGAGAGGGGAGGTGGCTACACCTTC.

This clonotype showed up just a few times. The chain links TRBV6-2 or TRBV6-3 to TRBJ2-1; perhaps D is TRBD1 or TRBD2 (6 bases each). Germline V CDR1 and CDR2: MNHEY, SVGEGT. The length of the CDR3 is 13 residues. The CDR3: CATLGGYYNEQFF. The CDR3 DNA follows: TGTGCGACATTGGGGGGCTACTACAATGAGCAGTTCTTC.

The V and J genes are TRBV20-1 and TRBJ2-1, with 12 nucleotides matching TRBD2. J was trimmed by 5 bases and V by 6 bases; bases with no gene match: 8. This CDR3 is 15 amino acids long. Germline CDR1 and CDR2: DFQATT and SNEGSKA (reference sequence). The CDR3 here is CSALAGGLGDNEQFF. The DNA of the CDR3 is TGCAGTGCCCTAGCGGGAGGGTTGGGCGACAATGAGCAGTTCTTC.

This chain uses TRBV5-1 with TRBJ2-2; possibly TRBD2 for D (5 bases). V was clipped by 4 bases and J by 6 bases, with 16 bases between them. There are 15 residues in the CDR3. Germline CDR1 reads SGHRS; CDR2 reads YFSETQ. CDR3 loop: CASSARLTPSGELFF. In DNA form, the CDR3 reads TGCGCCAGCAGCGCCAGACTAACACCGTCCGGGGAGCTGTTTTTT.

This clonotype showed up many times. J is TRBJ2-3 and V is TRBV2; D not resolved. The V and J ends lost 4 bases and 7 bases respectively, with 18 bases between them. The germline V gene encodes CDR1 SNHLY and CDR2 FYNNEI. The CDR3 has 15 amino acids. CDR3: CASSVERSWGNTQYF. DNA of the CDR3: TGTGCCAGCAGTGTGGAGCGATCCTGGGGAAATACGCAGTATTTT. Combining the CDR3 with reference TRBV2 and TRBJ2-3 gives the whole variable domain EPEVTQTPSHQVTQMGQEVILRCVPISNHLYFYWYRQILGQKVEFLVSFYNNEISEKSEIFDDQFSVERPDGSNFTLKIRSTKLEDSAMYFCASSVERSWGNTQYFGPGTRLTVL.

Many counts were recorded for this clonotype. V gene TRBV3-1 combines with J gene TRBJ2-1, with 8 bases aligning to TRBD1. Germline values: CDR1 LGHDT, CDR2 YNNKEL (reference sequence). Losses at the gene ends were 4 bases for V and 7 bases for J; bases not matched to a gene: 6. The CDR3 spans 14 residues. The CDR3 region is CASSPRTGINEQFF. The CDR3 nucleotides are TGTGCCAGCAGCCCGCGGACAGGGATAAATGAGCAGTTCTTC.

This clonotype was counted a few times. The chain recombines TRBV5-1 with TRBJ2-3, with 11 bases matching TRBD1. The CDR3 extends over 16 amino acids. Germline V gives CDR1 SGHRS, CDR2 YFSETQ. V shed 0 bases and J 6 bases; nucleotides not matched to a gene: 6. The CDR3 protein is CASSLVGQGAADTQYF. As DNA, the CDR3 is TGCGCCAGCAGCTTGGTAGGACAGGGGGCAGCGGATACGCAGTATTTT.

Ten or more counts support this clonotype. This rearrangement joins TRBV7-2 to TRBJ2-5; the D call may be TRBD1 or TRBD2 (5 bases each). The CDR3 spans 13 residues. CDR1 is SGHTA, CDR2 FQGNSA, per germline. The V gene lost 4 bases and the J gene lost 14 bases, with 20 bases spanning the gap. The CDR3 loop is CASSYQGPPLSYF. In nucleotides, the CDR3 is TGTGCCAGCAGCTATCAGGGACCCCCCTTGTCCTACTTC.

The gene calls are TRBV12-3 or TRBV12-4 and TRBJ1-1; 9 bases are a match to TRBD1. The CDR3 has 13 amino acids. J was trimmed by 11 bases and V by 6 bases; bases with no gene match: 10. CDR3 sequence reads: CASRKPGQGSAFF. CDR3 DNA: TGTGCCAGCAGGAAACCGGGACAGGGATCGGCTTTCTTT.

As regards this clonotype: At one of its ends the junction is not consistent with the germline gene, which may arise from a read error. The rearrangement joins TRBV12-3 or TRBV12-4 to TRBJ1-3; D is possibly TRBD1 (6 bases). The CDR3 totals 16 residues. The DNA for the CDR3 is TGTGCCAACAGTTTTGGCTCAGGGGCCTCTGGAAACACCATATATTTT. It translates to CANSFGSGASGNTIYF.

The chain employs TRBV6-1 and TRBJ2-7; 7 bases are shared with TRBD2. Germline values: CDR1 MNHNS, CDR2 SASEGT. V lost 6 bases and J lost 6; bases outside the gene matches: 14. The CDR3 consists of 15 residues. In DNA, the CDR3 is TGTGCCAGCAGGTCCCTTTGGGGGGAGCGGGGCGAGCAGTACTTC. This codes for CASRSLWGERGEQYF.

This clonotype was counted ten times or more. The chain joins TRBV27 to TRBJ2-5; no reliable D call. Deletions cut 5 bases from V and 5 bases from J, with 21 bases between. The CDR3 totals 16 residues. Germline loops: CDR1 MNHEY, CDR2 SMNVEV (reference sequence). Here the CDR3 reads CASSPNYGPNRETQYF. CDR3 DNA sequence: TGTGCCAGCAGTCCGAATTATGGGCCAAACCGGGAGACCCAGTACTTC.

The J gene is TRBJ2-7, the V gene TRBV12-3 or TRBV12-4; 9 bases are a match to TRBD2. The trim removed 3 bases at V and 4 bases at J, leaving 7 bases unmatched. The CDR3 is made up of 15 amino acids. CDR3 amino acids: CASSFSGSAIYEQYF. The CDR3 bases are TGTGCCAGCAGTTTTAGCGGGAGCGCTATTTACGAGCAGTACTTC.

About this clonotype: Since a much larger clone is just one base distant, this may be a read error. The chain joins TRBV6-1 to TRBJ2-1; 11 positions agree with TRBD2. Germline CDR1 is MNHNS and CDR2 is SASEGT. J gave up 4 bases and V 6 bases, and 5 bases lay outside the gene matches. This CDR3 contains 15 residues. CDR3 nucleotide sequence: TGTGCCAGCAGACTAGCGGGAGTACCTTACAATGAGCAGTTCTTC. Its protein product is CASRLAGVPYNEQFF.

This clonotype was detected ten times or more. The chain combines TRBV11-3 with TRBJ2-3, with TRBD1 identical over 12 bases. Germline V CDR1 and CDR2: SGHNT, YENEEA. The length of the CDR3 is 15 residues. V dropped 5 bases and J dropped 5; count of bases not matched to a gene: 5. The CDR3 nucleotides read TGTGCCAGCAGCCCGGGACAGGGGGCAGAAGATACGCAGTATTTT. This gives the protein CASSPGQGAEDTQYF.

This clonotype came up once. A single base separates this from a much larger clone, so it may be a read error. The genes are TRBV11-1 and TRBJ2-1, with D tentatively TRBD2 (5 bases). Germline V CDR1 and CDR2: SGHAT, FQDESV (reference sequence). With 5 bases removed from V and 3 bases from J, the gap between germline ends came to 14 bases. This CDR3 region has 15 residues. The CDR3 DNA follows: TGTGCCAGCAGCCTAAGCGCGAGGGTCTACAATGAGCAGTTCTTC. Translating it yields CASSLSARVYNEQFF.

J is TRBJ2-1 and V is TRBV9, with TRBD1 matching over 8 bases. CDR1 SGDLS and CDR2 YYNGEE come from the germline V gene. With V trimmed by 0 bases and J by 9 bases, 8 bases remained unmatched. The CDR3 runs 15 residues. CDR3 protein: CASSVEGGQGVEQFF. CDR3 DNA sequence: TGTGCCAGCAGCGTAGAGGGAGGACAGGGCGTTGAGCAGTTCTTC.

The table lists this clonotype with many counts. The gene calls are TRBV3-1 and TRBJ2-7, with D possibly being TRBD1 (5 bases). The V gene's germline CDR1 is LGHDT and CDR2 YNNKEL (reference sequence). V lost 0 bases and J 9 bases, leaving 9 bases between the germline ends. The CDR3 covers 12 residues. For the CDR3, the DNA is TGTGCCAGCAGCCAAGATAGGGGCGGGCAGTACTTC. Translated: CASSQDRGGQYF.

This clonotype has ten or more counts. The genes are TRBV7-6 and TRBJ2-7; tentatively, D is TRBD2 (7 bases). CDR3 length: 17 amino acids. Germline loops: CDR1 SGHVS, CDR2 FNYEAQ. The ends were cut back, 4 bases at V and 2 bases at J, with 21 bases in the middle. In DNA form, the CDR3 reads TGTGCCAGCAGCTGGGAAGGGGGGGGCTCCCCCGCCTACGAGCAGTACTTC. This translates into CASSWEGGGSPAYEQYF.

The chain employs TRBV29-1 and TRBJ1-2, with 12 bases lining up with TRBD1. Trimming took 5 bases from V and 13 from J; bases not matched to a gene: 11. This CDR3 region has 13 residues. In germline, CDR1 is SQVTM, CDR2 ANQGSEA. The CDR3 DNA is TGCAGCGTTCCGAAACCGGGACAGGGGGCCTCCACCTTC. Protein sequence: CSVPKPGQGASTF. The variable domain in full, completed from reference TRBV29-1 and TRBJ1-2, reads SAVISQKPSRDICQRGTSLTIQCQVDSQVTMMFWYRQQPGQSLTLIATANQGSEATYESGFVIDKFPISRPNLTFSTLTVSNMSPEDSSIYLCSVPKPGQGASTFGSGTRLTVV.

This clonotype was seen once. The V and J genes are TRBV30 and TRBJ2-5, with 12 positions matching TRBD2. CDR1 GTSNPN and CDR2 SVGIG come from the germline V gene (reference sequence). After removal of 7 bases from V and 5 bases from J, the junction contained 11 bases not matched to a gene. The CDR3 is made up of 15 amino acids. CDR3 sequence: CAFSPGLAGLETQYF. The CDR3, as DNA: TGTGCCTTCTCCCCAGGACTAGCGGGACTGGAGACCCAGTACTTC.